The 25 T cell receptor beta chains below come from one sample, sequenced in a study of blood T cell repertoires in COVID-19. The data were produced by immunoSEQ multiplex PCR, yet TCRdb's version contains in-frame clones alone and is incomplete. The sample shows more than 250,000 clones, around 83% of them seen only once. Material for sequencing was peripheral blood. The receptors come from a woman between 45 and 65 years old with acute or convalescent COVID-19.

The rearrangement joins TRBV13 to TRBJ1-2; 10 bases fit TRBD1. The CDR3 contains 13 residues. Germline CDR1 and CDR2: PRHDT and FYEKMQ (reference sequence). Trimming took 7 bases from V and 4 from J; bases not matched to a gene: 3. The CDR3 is CASKGTGVYGYTF. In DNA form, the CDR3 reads TGTGCCAGCAAGGGGACAGGGGTCTATGGCTACACCTTC.

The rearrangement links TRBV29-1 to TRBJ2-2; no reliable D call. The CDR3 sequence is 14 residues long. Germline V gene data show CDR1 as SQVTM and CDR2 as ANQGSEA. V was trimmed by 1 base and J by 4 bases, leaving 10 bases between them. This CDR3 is CSVEGPAGTGELFF. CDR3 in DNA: TGCAGCGTTGAAGGACCGGCAGGCACCGGGGAGCTGTTTTTT.

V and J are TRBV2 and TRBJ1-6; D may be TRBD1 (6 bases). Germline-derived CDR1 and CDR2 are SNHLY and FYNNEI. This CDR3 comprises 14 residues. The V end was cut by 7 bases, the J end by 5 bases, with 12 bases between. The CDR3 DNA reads TGTGCCAGCACCGGACAGAGCGATAATTCACCCCTCCACTTT. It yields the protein CASTGQSDNSPLHF.

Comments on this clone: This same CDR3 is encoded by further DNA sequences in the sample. CDR3 in amino acids: CASSPEGGPSSYNEQFF. CDR3 in DNA: TGCGCCAGCAGCCCCGAGGGGGGGCCGAGCTCCTACAATGAGCAGTTCTTC. The rearrangement uses TRBV5-1 and TRBJ2-1; D possibly corresponds to TRBD2 (7 bases). CDR1 is SGHRS and CDR2 is YFSETQ in the germline V gene. CDR3 size: 17 residues. Trimming took off 4 bases at V and 0 bases at J, with 17 bases between the two ends.

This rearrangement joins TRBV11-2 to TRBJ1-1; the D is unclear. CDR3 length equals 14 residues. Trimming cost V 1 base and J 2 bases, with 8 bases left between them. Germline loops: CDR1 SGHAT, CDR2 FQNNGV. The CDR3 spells CASSLGGSNTEAFF. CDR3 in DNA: TGTGCCAGCAGCTTAGGAGGGTCTAACACTGAAGCTTTCTTT.

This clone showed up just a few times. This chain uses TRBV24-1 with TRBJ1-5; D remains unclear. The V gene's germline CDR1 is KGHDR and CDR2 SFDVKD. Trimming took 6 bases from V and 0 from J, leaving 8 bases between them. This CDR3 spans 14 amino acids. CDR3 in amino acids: CATSRLYSNQPQHF. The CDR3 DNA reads TGTGCCACCAGTCGACTTTATAGCAATCAGCCCCAGCATTTT.

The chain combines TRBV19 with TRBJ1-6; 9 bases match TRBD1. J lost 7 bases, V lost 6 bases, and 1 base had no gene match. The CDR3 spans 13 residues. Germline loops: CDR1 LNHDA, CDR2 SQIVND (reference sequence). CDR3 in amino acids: CASSGQGNSPLHF. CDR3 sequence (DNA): TGTGCCAGTAGCGGACAGGGGAATTCACCCCTCCACTTT.

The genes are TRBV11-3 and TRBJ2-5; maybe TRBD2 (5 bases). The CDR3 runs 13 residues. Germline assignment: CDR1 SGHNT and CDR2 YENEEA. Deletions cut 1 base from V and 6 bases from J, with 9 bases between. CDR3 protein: CASSLASTKTQYF. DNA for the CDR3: TGTGCCAGCAGCTTAGCTAGCACGAAGACCCAGTACTTC.

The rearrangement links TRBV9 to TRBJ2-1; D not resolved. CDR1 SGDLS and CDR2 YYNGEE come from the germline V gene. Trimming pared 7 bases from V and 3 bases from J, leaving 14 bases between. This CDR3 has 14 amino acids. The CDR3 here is CASAKPNSYNEQFF. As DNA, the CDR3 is TGTGCCAGCGCGAAGCCCAACAGCTACAATGAGCAGTTCTTC.

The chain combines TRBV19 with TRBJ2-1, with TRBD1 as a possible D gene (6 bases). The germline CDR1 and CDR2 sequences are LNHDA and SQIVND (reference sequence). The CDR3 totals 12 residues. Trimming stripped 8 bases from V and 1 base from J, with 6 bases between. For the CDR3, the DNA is TGTGCCAGTCAGGGGTCCTACAATGAGCAGTTCTTC. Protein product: CASQGSYNEQFF.

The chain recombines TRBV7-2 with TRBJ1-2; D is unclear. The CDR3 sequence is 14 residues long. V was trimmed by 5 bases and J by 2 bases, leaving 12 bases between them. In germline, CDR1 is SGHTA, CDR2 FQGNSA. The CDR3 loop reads CASSLRDSNYGYTF. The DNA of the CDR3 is TGTGCCAGCAGCCTCCGGGATAGCAACTATGGCTACACCTTC.

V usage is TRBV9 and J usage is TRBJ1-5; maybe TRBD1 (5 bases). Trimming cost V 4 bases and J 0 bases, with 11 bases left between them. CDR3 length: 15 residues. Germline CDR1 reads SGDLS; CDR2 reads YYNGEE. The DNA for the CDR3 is TGTGCCAGCAGCCCGACAGTGGATAGCAATCAGCCCCAGCATTTT. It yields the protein CASSPTVDSNQPQHF.

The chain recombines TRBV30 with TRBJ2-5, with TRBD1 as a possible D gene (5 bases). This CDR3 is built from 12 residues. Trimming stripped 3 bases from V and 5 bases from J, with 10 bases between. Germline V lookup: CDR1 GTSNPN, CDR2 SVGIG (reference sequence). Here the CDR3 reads CAWSQKGETQYF. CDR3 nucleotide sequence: TGTGCCTGGAGCCAAAAGGGGGAGACCCAGTACTTC.

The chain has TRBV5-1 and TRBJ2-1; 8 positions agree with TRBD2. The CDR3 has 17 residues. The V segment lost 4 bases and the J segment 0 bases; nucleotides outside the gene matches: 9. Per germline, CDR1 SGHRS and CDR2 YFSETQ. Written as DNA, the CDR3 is TGCGCCAGCAGCGGCGGTAGCGGGGAAAGCTCCTACAATGAGCAGTTCTTC. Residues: CASSGGSGESSYNEQFF.

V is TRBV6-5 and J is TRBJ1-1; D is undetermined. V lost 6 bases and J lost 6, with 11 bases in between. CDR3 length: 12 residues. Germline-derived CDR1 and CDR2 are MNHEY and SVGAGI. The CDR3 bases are TGTGCCAGCAGCCTGTCAGGTTCTGAAGCTTTCTTT. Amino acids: CASSLSGSEAFF.

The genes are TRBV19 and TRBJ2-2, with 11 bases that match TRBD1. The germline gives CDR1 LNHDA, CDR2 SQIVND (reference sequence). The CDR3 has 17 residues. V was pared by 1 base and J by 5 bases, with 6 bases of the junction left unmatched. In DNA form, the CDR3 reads TGTGCCAGTAGTATAGTCAGGGGACAGGGGGTTACCGGGGAGCTGTTTTTT. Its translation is CASSIVRGQGVTGELFF. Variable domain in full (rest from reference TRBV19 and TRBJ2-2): DGGITQSPKYLFRKEGQNVTLSCEQNLNHDAMYWYRQDPGQGLRLIYYSQIVNDFQKGDIAEGYSVSREKKESFPLTVTSAQKNPTAFYLCASSIVRGQGVTGELFFGEGSRLTVL.

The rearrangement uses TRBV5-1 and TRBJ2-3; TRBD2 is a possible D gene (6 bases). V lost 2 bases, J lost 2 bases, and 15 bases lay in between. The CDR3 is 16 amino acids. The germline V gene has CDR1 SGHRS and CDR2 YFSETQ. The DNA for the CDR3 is TGCGCCAGCAGCTTAACGGCGGGGACGAACACAGATACGCAGTATTTT. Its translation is CASSLTAGTNTDTQYF.

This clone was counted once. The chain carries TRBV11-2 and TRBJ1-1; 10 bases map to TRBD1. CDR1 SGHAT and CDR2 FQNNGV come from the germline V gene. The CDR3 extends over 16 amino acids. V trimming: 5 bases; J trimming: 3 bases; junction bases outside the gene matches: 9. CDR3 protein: CASSPTGGNGDTEAFF. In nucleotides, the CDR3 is TGTGCCAGCAGCCCGACAGGGGGCAATGGTGACACTGAAGCTTTCTTT.

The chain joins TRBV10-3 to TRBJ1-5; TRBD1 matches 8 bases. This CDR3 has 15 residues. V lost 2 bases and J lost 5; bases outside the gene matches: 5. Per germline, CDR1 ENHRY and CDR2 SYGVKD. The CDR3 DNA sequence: TGTGCCATCAGTGAGGCAGGGGGCCGGGATCAGCCCCAGCATTTT. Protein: CAISEAGGRDQPQHF.

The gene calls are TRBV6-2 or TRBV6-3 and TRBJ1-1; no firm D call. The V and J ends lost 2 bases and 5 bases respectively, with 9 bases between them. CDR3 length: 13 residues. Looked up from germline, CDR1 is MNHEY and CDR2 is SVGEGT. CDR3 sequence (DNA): TGTGCCAGCAGTTACGCCAGGCAGACTGAAGCTTTCTTT. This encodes CASSYARQTEAFF.

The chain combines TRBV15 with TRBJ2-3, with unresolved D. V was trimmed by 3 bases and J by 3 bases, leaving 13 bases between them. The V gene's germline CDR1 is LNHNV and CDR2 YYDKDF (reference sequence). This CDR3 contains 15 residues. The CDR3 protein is CATSSPTTSTDTQYF. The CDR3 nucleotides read TGTGCCACCAGCAGCCCAACCACGAGTACAGATACGCAGTATTTT. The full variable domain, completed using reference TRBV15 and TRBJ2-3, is DAMVIQNPRYQVTQFGKPVTLSCSQTLNHNVMYWYQQKSSQAPKLLFHYYDKDFNNEADTPDNFQSRRPNTSFCFLDIRSPGLGDTAMYLCATSSPTTSTDTQYFGPGTRLTVL.

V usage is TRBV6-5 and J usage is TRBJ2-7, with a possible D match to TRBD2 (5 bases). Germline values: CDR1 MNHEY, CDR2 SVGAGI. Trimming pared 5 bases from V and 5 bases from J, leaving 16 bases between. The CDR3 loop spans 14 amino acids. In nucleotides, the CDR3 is TGTGCCAGCAGTCGGAGCGGAGGCCCGGACGAGCAGTACTTC. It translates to CASSRSGGPDEQYF.

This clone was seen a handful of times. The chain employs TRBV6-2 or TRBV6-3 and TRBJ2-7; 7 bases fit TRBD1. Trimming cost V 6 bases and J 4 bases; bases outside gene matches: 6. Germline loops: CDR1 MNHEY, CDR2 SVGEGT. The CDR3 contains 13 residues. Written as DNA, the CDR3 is TGTGCCAGCAGCCGGGACAGAATATACGAGCAGTACTTC. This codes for CASSRDRIYEQYF.

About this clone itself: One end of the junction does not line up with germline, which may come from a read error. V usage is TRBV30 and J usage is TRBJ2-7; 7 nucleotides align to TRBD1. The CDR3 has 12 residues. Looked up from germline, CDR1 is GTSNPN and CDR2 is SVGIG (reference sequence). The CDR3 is CAWSVRGPDYAF. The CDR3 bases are TGTGCCTGGAGTGTAAGGGGGCCTGACTACGCCTTC.

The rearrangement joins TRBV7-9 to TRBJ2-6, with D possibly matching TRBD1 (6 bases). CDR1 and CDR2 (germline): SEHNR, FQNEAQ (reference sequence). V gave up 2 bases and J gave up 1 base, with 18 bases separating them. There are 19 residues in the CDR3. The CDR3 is CASSLRSQGRVSGANVLTF. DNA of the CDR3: TGTGCCAGCAGCTTAAGGTCCCAGGGGCGGGTTTCTGGGGCCAACGTCCTGACTTTC.